The 23 T cell receptor beta chains in this list originate from one sample, sequenced in a study of shared clonotypes between healthy human individuals. Sequenced by immunoSEQ multiplex PCR; TCRdb stores in-frame clones only, minus some. The sample records roughly 100,000 clones, about 67% being singletons. The sequenced sample was memory CD8+ T cells sorted from blood. Subset of the sample: CD45RO+ cells pooled with CCR7-negative TemRA cells. Every receptor here comes from a woman in her 30s in good health.

The chain links TRBV5-4 to TRBJ2-1, with D tentatively TRBD1 (5 bases). Deletions cut 0 bases from V and 4 bases from J, with 5 bases between. Germline CDR1 and CDR2: SGHNT and YYREEE (reference sequence). The CDR3 has 13 residues. CDR3 loop: CASSLGQYNEQFF. CDR3 bases: TGTGCCAGCAGCTTGGGACAGTACAATGAGCAGTTCTTC.

This chain uses TRBV4-1 with TRBJ2-7; 10 bases match TRBD2. This CDR3 contains 19 residues. Trimming at V came to 0 bases and at J to 3 bases, leaving 14 bases not matched to a gene. Looked up from germline, CDR1 is MGHRA and CDR2 is YSYEKL. In DNA form, the CDR3 reads TGCGCCAGCAGCCAAGACCACCTAGCGGGAGTTTTTATCGGCTACGAGCAGTACTTC. It specifies CASSQDHLAGVFIGYEQYF.

In its sample, this clone was seen a few times. This chain joins TRBV18 and TRBJ1-2; tentatively, D is TRBD1 (5 bases). The CDR3 extends over 14 amino acids. The germline gives CDR1 KGHSH, CDR2 LQKENI. Trimming took off 2 bases at V and 4 bases at J, with 11 bases between the two ends. The CDR3 DNA is TGTGCCAGCTCACCAGGGACCGGACCCTATGGCTACACCTTC. It translates to CASSPGTGPYGYTF.

This clone has a count of ten or more. The CDR3 here is CASSTGLANYEQYF. DNA for the CDR3: TGTGCCAGCAGCACCGGACTAGCGAACTACGAGCAGTACTTC. The genes are TRBV28 and TRBJ2-7; 9 bases are shared with TRBD2. Germline lookup yields CDR1 MDHEN and CDR2 SYDVKM. This CDR3 is 14 amino acids long. Germline trimming cut 6 bases from V and 3 bases from J; bases unmatched to any gene: 6.

This clone was recorded only once. The rearrangement links TRBV7-9 to TRBJ2-7; the D is unclear. Germline lookup yields CDR1 SEHNR and CDR2 FQNEAQ (reference sequence). The CDR3 is made up of 13 amino acids. V lost 7 bases, J lost 2 bases, and 12 bases lay in between. The chain's CDR3 is CASKLGTTYEQYF. CDR3 DNA: TGTGCCAGCAAGTTGGGCACAACCTACGAGCAGTACTTC.

V and J are TRBV14 and TRBJ2-7, with TRBD2 identical over 7 bases. Germline loops: CDR1 SGHDN, CDR2 FVKESK. The CDR3 has 14 amino acids. J was trimmed by 5 bases and V by 2 bases; bases with no gene match: 6. The CDR3 DNA reads TGTGCCAGCAGCCAACTAGCGGAGGGGAACGAGCAGTACTTC. Amino acids: CASSQLAEGNEQYF.

J is TRBJ1-2 and V is TRBV5-1; no firm D call. The CDR3 has 13 residues. Germline V gene sequence: CDR1 SGHRS, CDR2 YFSETQ. V shed 0 bases and J shed 2 bases, with 5 bases lying between them. CDR3: CASSLVRNYGYTF. The CDR3 region has the DNA TGCGCCAGCAGCTTGGTCAGAAACTATGGCTACACCTTC.

The chain joins TRBV27 to TRBJ2-5, with a tentative D call TRBD1 (7 bases). The V end lost 6 bases, the J end lost 4 bases, and 15 bases lay between the germline ends. The length of the CDR3 is 14 residues. The germline V gene encodes CDR1 MNHEY and CDR2 SMNVEV (reference sequence). In nucleotides, the CDR3 is TGTGCCAGCAGACAGGGGAGGTTTCCAGAGACCCAGTACTTC. It codes for CASRQGRFPETQYF.

The chain employs TRBV7-9 and TRBJ2-1, with D perhaps given as TRBD1 or TRBD2 (6 bases each). The CDR3 is 17 residues long. Trimming took off 8 bases at V and 2 bases at J, with 22 bases between the two ends. Per the germline V gene, CDR1 is SEHNR and CDR2 is FQNEAQ (reference sequence). CDR3 sequence (DNA): TGTGCCAGCCACGCGAGGGGGGCTAGCAGCACCTACAATGAGCAGTTCTTC. As protein: CASHARGASSTYNEQFF. Full variable domain (missing parts from reference TRBV7-9 and TRBJ2-1): DTGVSQNPRHKITKRGQNVTFRCDPISEHNRLYWYRQTLGQGPEFLTYFQNEAQLEKSRLLSDRFSAERPKGSFSTLEIQRTEQGDSAMYLCASHARGASSTYNEQFFGPGTRLTVL.

The J gene is TRBJ2-1, the V gene TRBV25-1; D is uncertain. The germline V and J ends were trimmed by 4 bases and 0 bases, with 10 bases remaining between them. Germline CDR1 reads MGHDK; CDR2 reads SYGVNS. The CDR3 spans 15 residues. CDR3 sequence: CASSGKVLSYNEQFF. The CDR3 DNA follows: TGTGCCAGCAGTGGTAAGGTCCTCTCCTACAATGAGCAGTTCTTC.

This clone was counted a few times. The gene calls are TRBV30 and TRBJ2-3, with a tentative D call TRBD2 (6 bases). This CDR3 region has 17 residues. Germline CDR1 reads GTSNPN; CDR2 reads SVGIG (reference sequence). V lost 2 bases and J lost 5, with 23 bases in between. CDR3 protein: CAWSTFLSGTKGDTQYF. CDR3 bases: TGTGCCTGGAGTACATTCCTTAGCGGAACTAAGGGAGATACGCAGTATTTT. Filled out from reference TRBV30 and TRBJ2-3, the complete variable domain reads SQTIHQWPATLVQPVGSPLSLECTVEGTSNPNLYWYRQAAGRGLQLLFYSVGIGQISSEVPQNLSASRPQDRQFILSSKKLLLSDSGFYLCAWSTFLSGTKGDTQYFGPGTRLTVL.

The rearrangement joins TRBV13 to TRBJ1-1; the D is unclear. The CDR3 sequence is 12 residues long. The V gene lost 5 bases and the J gene lost 1 base, with 5 bases spanning the gap. CDR1 and CDR2 from the germline V gene are PRHDT and FYEKMQ (reference sequence). The chain's CDR3 is CASSATNTEAFF. In nucleotides, the CDR3 is TGTGCCAGCAGCGCTACGAACACTGAAGCTTTCTTT.

The rearrangement joins TRBV6-4 to TRBJ1-5; 7 bases fit TRBD1. The CDR3 consists of 15 residues. With 0 bases clipped from V and 4 bases from J, the junction kept 3 bases outside the gene matches. Germline values: CDR1 MRHNA, CDR2 SNTAGT. CDR3 bases: TGTGCCAGCAGTGACTCAGGGGGCGCGAATCAGCCCCAGCATTTT. This sequence encodes CASSDSGGANQPQHF.

This clone was seen only once. The chain links TRBV6-5 to TRBJ1-1; D unclear. The CDR3 has 15 residues. The V gene's germline CDR1 is MNHEY and CDR2 SVGAGI. Between the trimmed V and J ends, which lost 6 bases and 1 base, there was a span of 15 bases. For the CDR3, the DNA is TGTGCCAGCAGACAGAAAGGTGGCAGGAACACTGAAGCTTTCTTT. Translation: CASRQKGGRNTEAFF.

The chain recombines TRBV7-3 with TRBJ2-7; no reliable D call. CDR1 is SGHTA, CDR2 FQGTGA, per germline. With 2 bases removed from V and 5 bases from J, the gap between germline ends came to 16 bases. The CDR3 is 15 residues long. CDR3 nucleotides: TGTGCCAGCAGCTTATTAGGCAGCCTGTACGACGAGCAGTACTTC. Encoded protein: CASSLLGSLYDEQYF.

The V call is TRBV20-1, the J call TRBJ2-7, with TRBD1 matching 9 bases. Germline trimming cut 6 bases from V and 6 bases from J; bases unmatched to any gene: 3. There are 11 residues in the CDR3. CDR1 is DFQATT, CDR2 SNEGSKA, per germline (reference sequence). The DNA for the CDR3 is TGCAGTGCGGACAGGGGTGGCGAGCAGTACTTC. This encodes CSADRGGEQYF.

The chain uses TRBV25-1 and TRBJ2-5, with 8 bases lining up with TRBD1. TRBJ2-7 explains the end of the DNA better; the J call may be wrong. CDR1 is MGHDK, CDR2 SYGVNS, per germline. CDR3 length equals 16 residues. CDR3 in DNA: TGTGCCAGCAGTGAGCCACATTCCAGGGGGCTCTACGAGCAGTACTTC. It yields the protein CASSEPHSRGLYEQYF.

This sequence joins TRBV10-3 and TRBJ2-2; TRBD2 is a possible D gene (6 bases). Trimming cost V 0 bases and J 4 bases, with 12 bases left between them. Germline CDR1 and CDR2: ENHRY and SYGVKD. The CDR3 spans 16 residues. CDR3 loop: CAISESAGRPTGELFF. The CDR3 nucleotides are TGTGCCATCAGTGAGTCGGCGGGACGTCCCACCGGGGAGCTGTTTTTT.

This rearrangement joins TRBV7-8 to TRBJ2-7, with 8 positions matching TRBD2. Looked up from germline, CDR1 is SGHVS and CDR2 is FQNEAQ. V was clipped by 1 base and J by 3 bases; unmatched bases: 14. The CDR3 sequence is 18 residues long. CDR3 sequence reads: CASSLGRGLDVSSYEQYF. CDR3 nucleotides: TGTGCCAGCAGCTTAGGACGGGGACTAGATGTTTCGAGCTACGAGCAGTACTTC.

This rearrangement joins TRBV28 to TRBJ2-1; D is possibly TRBD2 (6 bases). The CDR3 contains 16 residues. Trimming stripped 3 bases from V and 8 bases from J, with 20 bases between. CDR1 is MDHEN and CDR2 is SYDVKM in the germline V gene. The CDR3 region has the DNA TGTGCCAGCAGTTTTAGGGGTCTAGCGTACGAGGATGAGCAGTTCTTC. It is translated as CASSFRGLAYEDEQFF.

The V call is TRBV5-6, the J call TRBJ2-1, with no clear D. Trimming removed 0 bases at V and 10 bases at J, with 8 bases between. This CDR3 is built from 12 residues. Germline values: CDR1 SGHDT, CDR2 YYEEEE. The CDR3 DNA follows: TGTGCCAGCAGCTTGGGATTGAGGGAGCAGTTCTTC. This codes for CASSLGLREQFF.

This chain links TRBV27 with TRBJ2-7; 8 bases align to TRBD2. The CDR3 has 16 residues. Germline loops: CDR1 MNHEY, CDR2 SMNVEV (reference sequence). The junction had 17 bases not matched to a gene; V was cut back by 6 bases and J by 7 bases. The CDR3 DNA follows: TGTGCCAGCAGGGGGTTGGCGGGAGGTCGGCGTAAAGAGCAGTACTTC. This translates into CASRGLAGGRRKEQYF.

The chain couples TRBV27 to TRBJ2-7; D possibly uses TRBD1 or TRBD2 (5 bases each). CDR1 MNHEY and CDR2 SMNVEV come from the germline V gene (reference sequence). This CDR3 comprises 14 residues. Trimming shortened V by 6 bases and J by 2 bases, and 14 bases separated the two germline ends. The CDR3, as DNA: TGTGCCAGCAGCACGACCGGGACCACCTACGAGCAGTACTTC. Protein: CASSTTGTTYEQYF.